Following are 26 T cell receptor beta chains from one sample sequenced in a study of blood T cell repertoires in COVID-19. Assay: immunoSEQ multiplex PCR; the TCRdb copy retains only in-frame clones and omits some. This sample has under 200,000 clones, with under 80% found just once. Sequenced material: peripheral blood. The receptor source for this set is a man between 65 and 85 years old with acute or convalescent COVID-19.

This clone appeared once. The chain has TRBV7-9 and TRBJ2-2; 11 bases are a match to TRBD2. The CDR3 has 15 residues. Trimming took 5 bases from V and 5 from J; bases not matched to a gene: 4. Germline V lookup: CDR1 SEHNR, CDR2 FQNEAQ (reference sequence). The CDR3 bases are TGTGCCAGCAGCCCGCTAGCGGGAGGTACCGGGGAGCTGTTTTTT. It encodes CASSPLAGGTGELFF.

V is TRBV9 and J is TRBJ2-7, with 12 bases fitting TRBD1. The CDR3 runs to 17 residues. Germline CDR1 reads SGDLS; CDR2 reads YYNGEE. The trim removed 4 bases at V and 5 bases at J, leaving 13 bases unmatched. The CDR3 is CASSPRVGTGGQDEQYF. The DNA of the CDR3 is TGTGCCAGCAGCCCTAGAGTCGGGACAGGGGGCCAGGACGAGCAGTACTTC.

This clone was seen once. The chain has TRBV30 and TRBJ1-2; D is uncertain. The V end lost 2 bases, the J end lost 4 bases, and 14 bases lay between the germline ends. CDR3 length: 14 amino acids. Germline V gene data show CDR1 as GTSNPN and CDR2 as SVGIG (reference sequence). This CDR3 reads CAWSPHQTTYGYTF. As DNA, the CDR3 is TGTGCCTGGAGTCCACACCAGACTACCTATGGCTACACCTTC.

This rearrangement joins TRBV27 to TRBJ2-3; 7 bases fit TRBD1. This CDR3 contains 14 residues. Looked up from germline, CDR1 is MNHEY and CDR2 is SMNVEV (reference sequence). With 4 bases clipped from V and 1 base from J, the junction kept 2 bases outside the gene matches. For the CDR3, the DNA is TGTGCCAGCAGTTACAGGGGACGCACAGATACGCAGTATTTT. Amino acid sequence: CASSYRGRTDTQYF.

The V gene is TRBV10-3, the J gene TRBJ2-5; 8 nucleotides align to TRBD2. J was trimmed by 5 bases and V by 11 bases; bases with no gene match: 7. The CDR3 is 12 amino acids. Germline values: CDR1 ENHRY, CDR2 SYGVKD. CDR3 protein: CASGTSGETQYF. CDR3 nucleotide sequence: TGTGCCTCTGGGACTAGTGGCGAGACCCAGTACTTC.

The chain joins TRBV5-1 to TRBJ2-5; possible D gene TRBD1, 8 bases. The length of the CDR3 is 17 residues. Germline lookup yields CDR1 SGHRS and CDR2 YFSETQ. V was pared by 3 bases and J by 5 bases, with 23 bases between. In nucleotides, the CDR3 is TGCGCCAGCAGCTCCAACAGGGGGAGGGCCGTCGGGGAGACCCAGTACTTC. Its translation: CASSSNRGRAVGETQYF.

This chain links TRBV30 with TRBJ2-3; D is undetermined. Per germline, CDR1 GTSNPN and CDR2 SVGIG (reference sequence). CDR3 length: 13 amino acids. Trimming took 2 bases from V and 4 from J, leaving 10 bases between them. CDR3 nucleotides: TGTGCCTGGAGTCCCACCGAGCCAGATACGCAGTATTTT. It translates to CAWSPTEPDTQYF.

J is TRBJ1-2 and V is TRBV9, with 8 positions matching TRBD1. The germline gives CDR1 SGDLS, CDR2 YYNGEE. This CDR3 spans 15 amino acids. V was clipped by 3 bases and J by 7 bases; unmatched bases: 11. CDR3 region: CASSAQGQGQTGYTF. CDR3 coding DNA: TGTGCCAGCAGCGCACAAGGACAGGGCCAGACTGGCTACACCTTC.

The chain's CDR3 is CASSLNQGTNTEAFF. For the CDR3, the DNA is TGTGCCAGCAGCTTAAATCAGGGGACGAACACTGAAGCTTTCTTT. This rearrangement joins TRBV7-2 to TRBJ1-1; weak D call: TRBD1 (6 bases). CDR1 is SGHTA and CDR2 is FQGNSA in the germline V gene. This CDR3 spans 15 amino acids. The V and J ends lost 2 bases and 1 base respectively, with 11 bases between them. Full variable domain (outside the CDR3, taken from reference TRBV7-2 and TRBJ1-1): GAGVSQSPSNKVTEKGKDVELRCDPISGHTALYWYRQSLGQGLEFLIYFQGNSAPDKSGLPSDRFSAERTGGSVSTLTIQRTQQEDSAVYLCASSLNQGTNTEAFFGQGTRLTVV.

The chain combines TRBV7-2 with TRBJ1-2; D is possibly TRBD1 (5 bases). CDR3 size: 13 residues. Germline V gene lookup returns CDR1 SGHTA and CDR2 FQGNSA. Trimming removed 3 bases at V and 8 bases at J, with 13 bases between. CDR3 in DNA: TGTGCCAGCAGCTTGTACAGGTCTAGGGGCTACACCTTC. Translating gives CASSLYRSRGYTF.

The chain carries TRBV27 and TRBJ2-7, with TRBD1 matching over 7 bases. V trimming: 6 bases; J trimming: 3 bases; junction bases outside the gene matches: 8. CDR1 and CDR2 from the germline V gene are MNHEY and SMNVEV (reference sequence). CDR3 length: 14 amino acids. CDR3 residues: CASSRPGQNYEQYF. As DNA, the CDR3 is TGTGCCAGCAGCCGACCGGGACAGAACTACGAGCAGTACTTC.

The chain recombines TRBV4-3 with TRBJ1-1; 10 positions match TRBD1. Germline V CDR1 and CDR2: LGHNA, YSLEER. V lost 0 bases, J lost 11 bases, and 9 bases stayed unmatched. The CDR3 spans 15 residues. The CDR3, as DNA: TGCGCCAGCAGCCAAGATCTCGACAGGGGGCGTAGGGCTTTCTTT. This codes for CASSQDLDRGRRAFF.

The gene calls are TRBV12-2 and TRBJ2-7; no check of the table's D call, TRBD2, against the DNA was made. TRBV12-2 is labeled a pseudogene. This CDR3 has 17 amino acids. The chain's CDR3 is CASRLDFAAACSYEQYF. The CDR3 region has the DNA TGTGCAAGTCGCTTAGACTTCGCTGCTGCCTGCTCCTACGAGCAGTACTTC.

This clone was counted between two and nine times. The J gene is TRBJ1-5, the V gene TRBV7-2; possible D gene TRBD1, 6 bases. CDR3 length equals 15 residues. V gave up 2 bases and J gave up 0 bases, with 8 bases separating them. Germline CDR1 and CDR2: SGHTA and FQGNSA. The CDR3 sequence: CASSLYRDSNQPQHF. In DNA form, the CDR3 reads TGTGCCAGCAGCTTATACAGGGATAGCAATCAGCCCCAGCATTTT.

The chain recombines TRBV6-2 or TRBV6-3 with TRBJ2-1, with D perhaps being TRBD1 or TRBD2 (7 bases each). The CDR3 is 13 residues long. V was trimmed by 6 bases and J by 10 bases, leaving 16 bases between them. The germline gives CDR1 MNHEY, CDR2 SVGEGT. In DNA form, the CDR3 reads TGTGCCAGCAGCAGGGGGGGGACCCGGGAGCAGTTCTTC. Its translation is CASSRGGTREQFF.

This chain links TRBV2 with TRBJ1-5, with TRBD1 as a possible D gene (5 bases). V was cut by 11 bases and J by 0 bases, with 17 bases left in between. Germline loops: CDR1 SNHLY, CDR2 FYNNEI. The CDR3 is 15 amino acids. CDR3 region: CASTRGASSNQPQHF. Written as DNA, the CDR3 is TGTGCCTCTACACGCGGGGCCTCTAGCAATCAGCCCCAGCATTTT.

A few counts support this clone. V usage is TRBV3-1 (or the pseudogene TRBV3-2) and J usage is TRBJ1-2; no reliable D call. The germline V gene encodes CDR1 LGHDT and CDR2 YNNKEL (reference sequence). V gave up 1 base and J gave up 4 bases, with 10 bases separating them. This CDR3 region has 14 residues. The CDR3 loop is CASSQGLPSYGYTF. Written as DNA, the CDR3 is TGTGCCAGCAGCCAAGGCCTCCCGAGCTATGGCTACACCTTC.

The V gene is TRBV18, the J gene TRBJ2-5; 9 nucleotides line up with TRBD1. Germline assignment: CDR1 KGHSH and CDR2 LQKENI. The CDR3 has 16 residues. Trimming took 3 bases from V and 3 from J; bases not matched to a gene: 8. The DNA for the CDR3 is TGTGCCAGCTCACCTAAAACAGGGGGCCACAAAGAGACCCAGTACTTC. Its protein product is CASSPKTGGHKETQYF.

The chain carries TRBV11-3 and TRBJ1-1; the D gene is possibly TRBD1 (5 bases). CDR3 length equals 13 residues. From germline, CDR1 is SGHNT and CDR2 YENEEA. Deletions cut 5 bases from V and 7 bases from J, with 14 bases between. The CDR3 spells CASSRRGDHEAFF. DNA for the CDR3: TGTGCCAGCAGCAGGCGGGGGGATCATGAAGCTTTCTTT.

CDR3 DNA: TGTGCCAGCAGCGAGCGGGAGGGCCATATCGAGCAGTACTTC. Its translation: CASSEREGHIEQYF. V and J are TRBV13 and TRBJ2-7; TRBD2 aligns across 10 bases. Germline V gives CDR1 PRHDT, CDR2 FYEKMQ (reference sequence). Trimming took 5 bases from V and 6 from J; bases not matched to a gene: 7. The CDR3 is 14 amino acids.

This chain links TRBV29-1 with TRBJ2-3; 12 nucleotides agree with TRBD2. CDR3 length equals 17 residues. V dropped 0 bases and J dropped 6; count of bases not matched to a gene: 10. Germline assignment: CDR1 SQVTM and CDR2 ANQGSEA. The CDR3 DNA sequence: TGCAGCGTTGAAGACCAGCTAGCGGGGGGGCCGGCGGATACGCAGTATTTT. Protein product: CSVEDQLAGGPADTQYF.

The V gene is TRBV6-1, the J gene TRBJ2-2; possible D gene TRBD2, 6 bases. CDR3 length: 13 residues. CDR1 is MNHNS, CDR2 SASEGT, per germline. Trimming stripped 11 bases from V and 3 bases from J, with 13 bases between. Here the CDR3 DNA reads TGTGCCTGCGTGCGGGGTGACACCGGGGAGCTGTTTTTT. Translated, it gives CACVRGDTGELFF.

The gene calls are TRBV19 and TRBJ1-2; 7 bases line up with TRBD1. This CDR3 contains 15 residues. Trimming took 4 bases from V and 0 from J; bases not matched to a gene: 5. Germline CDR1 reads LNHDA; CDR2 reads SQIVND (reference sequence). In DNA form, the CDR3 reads TGTGCCAGTAGTACGGTCGGGACAGCTAACTATGGCTACACCTTC. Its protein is CASSTVGTANYGYTF.

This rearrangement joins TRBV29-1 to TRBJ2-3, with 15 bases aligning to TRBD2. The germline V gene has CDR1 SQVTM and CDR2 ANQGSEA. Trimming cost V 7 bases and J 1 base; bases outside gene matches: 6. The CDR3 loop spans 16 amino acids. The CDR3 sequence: CSGRRTSGGGTDTQYF. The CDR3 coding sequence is TGCAGCGGACGTAGGACTAGCGGGGGGGGCACAGATACGCAGTATTTT.

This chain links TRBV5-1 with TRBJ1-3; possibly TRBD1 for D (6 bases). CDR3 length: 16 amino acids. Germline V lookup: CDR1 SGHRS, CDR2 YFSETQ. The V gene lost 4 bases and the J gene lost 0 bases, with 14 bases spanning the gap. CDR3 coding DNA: TGCGCCAGCAGCGAAGGAGGACAGAGCTCTGGAAACACCATATATTTT. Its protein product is CASSEGGQSSGNTIYF.

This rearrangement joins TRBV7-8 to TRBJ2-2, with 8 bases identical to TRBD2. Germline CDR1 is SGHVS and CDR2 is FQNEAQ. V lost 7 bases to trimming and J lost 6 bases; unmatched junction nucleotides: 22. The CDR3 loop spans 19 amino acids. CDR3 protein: CASTLRGPMGAGGAGELFF. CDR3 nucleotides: TGTGCCAGCACCCTTAGGGGCCCTATGGGGGCGGGGGGCGCCGGGGAGCTGTTTTTT.